The 21 T cell receptor beta chains presented below share a single source sample, sequenced in a study of quantifying T cell responses using KT2 cells. About the research overall: RNA was reverse transcribed with TCR alpha and beta constant-region primers.

The cDNA 3' end received a ligated oligonucleotide with a UMI. First-round PCR used around 4 cycles and beta primers RC1.1 and RC1.2 covering TRBC1 and TRBC2. MiXCR, run by TCRdb on the UMI-ligation and nested PCR reads, gives a single entry per CDR3 protein. The sample has more than 55,000 distinct CDR3 sequences, roughly an eighth seen once. The sample was PBMCs spiked with cells of the T cell clone KT2. These receptor sequences come from a human donor.

The chain recombines TRBV6-5 with TRBJ2-7; 7 bases match TRBD1. This CDR3 has 14 amino acids. Germline loops: CDR1 MNHEY, CDR2 SVGAGI. J gave up 7 bases and V 4 bases, and 10 bases lay outside the gene matches. The CDR3: CASSFNRGEREQYF. In DNA form, the CDR3 reads TGTGCCAGCAGTTTTAACAGGGGCGAAAGGGAGCAGTACTTC.

This clonotype was detected only a few times. The rearrangement joins TRBV30 to TRBJ1-1; D gene unclear. V lost 2 bases and J 0 bases, leaving 10 bases between the germline ends. Germline values: CDR1 GTSNPN, CDR2 SVGIG (reference sequence). The CDR3 has 14 residues. CDR3 sequence (DNA): TGTGCCTGGAGTAGGGTACGGATGAACACTGAAGCTTTCTTT. Its translation: CAWSRVRMNTEAFF.

The sample holds a few counts of this clonotype. The rearrangement joins TRBV7-9 to TRBJ2-1; 7 nucleotides line up with TRBD1. The CDR3 extends over 14 amino acids. Trimming cost V 5 bases and J 7 bases; bases outside gene matches: 8. Germline V gene lookup returns CDR1 SEHNR and CDR2 FQNEAQ (reference sequence). The CDR3 loop is CASSAGTEFNEQFF. For the CDR3, the DNA is TGTGCCAGCAGCGCCGGGACAGAATTTAATGAGCAGTTCTTC.

J is TRBJ1-6 and V is TRBV27; 8 bases agree with TRBD1. The CDR3 covers 16 residues. Germline loops: CDR1 MNHEY, CDR2 SMNVEV (reference sequence). With 5 bases clipped from V and 7 bases from J, the junction kept 10 bases outside the gene matches. The CDR3 loop is CASSGHRTGRNSPLHF. Written as DNA, the CDR3 is TGTGCCAGCAGTGGGCACAGGACAGGGCGGAATTCACCCCTCCACTTT.

CDR3 protein: CASSLSGAYEQYF. As DNA, the CDR3 is TGCGCCAGCAGCTTGTCGGGCGCCTACGAGCAGTACTTC. The chain links TRBV5-1 to TRBJ2-7, with D uncertain. Germline lookup yields CDR1 SGHRS and CDR2 YFSETQ. The CDR3 has 13 residues. V lost 1 base, J lost 2 bases, and 7 bases lay in between.

This rearrangement joins TRBV7-8 to TRBJ2-2; D unclear. Trimming cost V 6 bases and J 6 bases, with 11 bases left between them. CDR3 size: 13 residues. Germline V gene data show CDR1 as SGHVS and CDR2 as FQNEAQ. CDR3 DNA: TGTGCCAGCAGGAATACCTCTGCCGGGGAGCTGTTTTTT. Amino acids: CASRNTSAGELFF.

This clonotype has ten or more counts. A much larger clonotype is one base distant, so this may be a read error. The chain combines TRBV27 with TRBJ1-5, with D maybe TRBD1 (5 bases). V lost 5 bases and J 1 base, leaving 6 bases between the germline ends. CDR1 and CDR2 (germline): MNHEY, SMNVEV (reference sequence). This CDR3 region has 13 residues. The CDR3 sequence: CASSGDSNQPQHF. For the CDR3, the DNA is TGTGCCAGCAGTGGGGACAGCAATCAGCCCCAGCATTTT.

This clonotype was found a few times. CDR3 loop: CSALQGWATEAFF. The DNA of the CDR3 is TGCAGTGCCCTTCAGGGCTGGGCCACTGAAGCTTTCTTT. V and J are TRBV20-1 and TRBJ1-1, with a tentative D call TRBD1 (5 bases). The CDR3 is 13 amino acids. Germline lookup yields CDR1 DFQATT and CDR2 SNEGSKA (reference sequence). The V and J ends lost 6 bases and 4 bases respectively, with 15 bases between them.

The V and J genes are TRBV10-2 and TRBJ2-1; D not certain. Trimming left V 8 bases short and J 10 bases short, with 12 bases between. CDR3 length equals 11 residues. Germline loops: CDR1 WSHSY, CDR2 SAAADI. The CDR3 loop is CASGQDREQFF. The CDR3 bases are TGCGCCAGCGGGCAAGATCGGGAGCAGTTCTTC.

The genes are TRBV18 and TRBJ1-2, with 12 bases that match TRBD1. Germline CDR1 KGHSH, CDR2 LQKENI. Trimming cost V 3 bases and J 4 bases; bases outside gene matches: 3. The CDR3 is 15 residues long. CDR3 nucleotides: TGTGCCAGCTCACCTGGGACAGGGGGCAGCTATGGCTACACCTTC. Protein: CASSPGTGGSYGYTF.

The genes are TRBV2 and TRBJ2-3; 10 bases align to TRBD2. The CDR3 consists of 16 residues. Trimming took 7 bases from V and 2 from J; bases not matched to a gene: 9. Germline lookup yields CDR1 SNHLY and CDR2 FYNNEI. Written as DNA, the CDR3 is TGTGCCAGCACTCCTCTAGCGGGAGCGACCACAGATACGCAGTATTTT. Protein: CASTPLAGATTDTQYF. Full variable domain (outside the CDR3, taken from reference TRBV2 and TRBJ2-3): EPEVTQTPSHQVTQMGQEVILRCVPISNHLYFYWYRQILGQKVEFLVSFYNNEISEKSEIFDDQFSVERPDGSNFTLKIRSTKLEDSAMYFCASTPLAGATTDTQYFGPGTRLTVL.

The chain employs TRBV12-3 or TRBV12-4 and TRBJ1-5, with D possibly being TRBD1 (5 bases). This CDR3 has 13 residues. Trimming left V 6 bases short and J 4 bases short, with 10 bases between. The CDR3 reads CASSPDTNQPQHF. The CDR3 DNA sequence: TGTGCCAGCAGCCCGGACACTAATCAGCCCCAGCATTTT.

The genes are TRBV7-2 and TRBJ1-2, with D maybe TRBD1 (6 bases). Trimming cost V 1 base and J 0 bases, with 21 bases left between them. The germline CDR1 and CDR2 sequences are SGHTA and FQGNSA. CDR3 length equals 19 residues. The CDR3 is CASSLGVTMGGPTNYGYTF. The DNA of the CDR3 is TGTGCCAGCAGCTTAGGAGTTACGATGGGGGGGCCTACTAACTATGGCTACACCTTC.

The gene calls are TRBV18 and TRBJ2-1; weak D call: TRBD1 (6 bases). There are 16 residues in the CDR3. V lost 0 bases and J lost 3, with 12 bases in between. Germline V gives CDR1 KGHSH, CDR2 LQKENI. The CDR3 region has the DNA TGTGCCAGCTCACCACCGTTAACAGGGTACTACAATGAGCAGTTCTTC. Its protein product is CASSPPLTGYYNEQFF.

At least ten counts were recorded for this clonotype. This chain uses TRBV6-5 with TRBJ2-1; D is perhaps TRBD1 or TRBD2 (5 bases each). The CDR3 contains 13 residues. V lost 4 bases, J lost 6 bases, and 10 bases lay in between. The germline V gene has CDR1 MNHEY and CDR2 SVGAGI. The CDR3 loop is CASSFRDVNEQFF. In DNA form, the CDR3 reads TGTGCCAGCAGTTTCCGGGACGTCAATGAGCAGTTCTTC.

This clonotype was found a few times. The J gene is TRBJ2-6, the V gene TRBV7-2; 8 positions agree with TRBD1. The trim removed 6 bases at V and 0 bases at J, leaving 7 bases unmatched. Germline lookup yields CDR1 SGHTA and CDR2 FQGNSA. This CDR3 is built from 17 residues. The CDR3 nucleotides read TGTGCCAGCAGGGTGGACAGGGCAAGCTCTGGGGCCAACGTCCTGACTTTC. Translating it yields CASRVDRASSGANVLTF.

This clonotype was recorded at least ten times. CDR3 region: CASSYGTGSEQYF. CDR3 in DNA: TGTGCCAGCAGCTACGGGACAGGGTCCGAGCAGTACTTC. The chain combines TRBV5-6 with TRBJ2-7, with 9 bases lining up with TRBD1. This CDR3 has 13 residues. The V gene end was trimmed by 3 bases and the J gene end by 6 bases; junction bases not matched to a gene: 4. Germline values: CDR1 SGHDT, CDR2 YYEEEE.

This clonotype showed up just a few times. The chain combines TRBV6-6 with TRBJ2-1; TRBD2 agrees at 8 bases. The V segment lost 6 bases and the J segment 7 bases; nucleotides outside the gene matches: 8. Germline CDR1 MNHNY, CDR2 SVGAGI (reference sequence). CDR3 size: 14 residues. The CDR3 DNA follows: TGTGCCAGCAGGCCGGGGGGGGAGGGGAATGAGCAGTTCTTC. As protein: CASRPGGEGNEQFF.

This clonotype was counted between two and nine times. The rearrangement links TRBV14 to TRBJ2-3, with 13 nucleotides matching TRBD2. J gave up 3 bases and V 2 bases, and 17 bases lay outside the gene matches. Germline V gene lookup returns CDR1 SGHDN and CDR2 FVKESK. This CDR3 comprises 21 residues. The CDR3 is CASSQTRLAGGLRFITDTQYF. The CDR3 coding sequence is TGTGCCAGCAGCCAAACCCGACTAGCGGGGGGCCTTCGATTTATTACAGATACGCAGTATTTT.

This clonotype showed up many times. The chain uses TRBV20-1 and TRBJ1-1; D is unresolved. V gave up 5 bases and J gave up 0 bases, with 7 bases separating them. The CDR3 covers 12 residues. The germline CDR1 and CDR2 sequences are DFQATT and SNEGSKA (reference sequence). The CDR3 nucleotides are TGCAGTGCTCCCGCTTTGAACACTGAAGCTTTCTTT. Translated: CSAPALNTEAFF.

This chain joins TRBV3-1 and TRBJ2-6; unclear D gene. V lost 0 bases, J lost 0 bases, and 9 bases lay in between. Germline assignment: CDR1 LGHDT and CDR2 YNNKEL (reference sequence). The CDR3 contains 17 residues. The CDR3 is CASSQDSPYSGANVLTF. DNA for the CDR3: TGTGCCAGCAGCCAAGATAGCCCGTACTCTGGGGCCAACGTCCTGACTTTC. Complete variable domain (other parts from reference TRBV3-1 and TRBJ2-6): DTAVSQTPKYLVTQMGNDKSIKCEQNLGHDTMYWYKQDSKKFLKIMFSYNNKELIINETVPNRFSPKSPDKAHLNLHINSLELGDSAVYFCASSQDSPYSGANVLTFGAGSRLTVL.